This T cell receptor beta chain was sequenced for a study of blood T cells in healthy people across ages (dated by TCRdb to between 2014 and 2017). Regarding the research as a whole: In model experiments, template switching captured roughly one uniquely barcoded TCR beta cDNA molecule for every two T cells. Age-related changes in TCR beta repertoire diversity were measured in the study by deep sequencing normalized with unique cDNA molecular identifiers. Donors were grouped into four age groups: young (average roughly 17 years), middle-aged (roughly 37), aged (around 60) and long-lived (approximately 75). To avoid experimental bias, donors of different ages were spread randomly across the sequencing lanes. Two additional independent replicas of 1 million unique cDNA reads from the same blood draw were analyzed for two donors (one aged 18 to 29 and one aged 80 or older). The investigation overall reported the following: Estimates of total diversity based on one million sequenced T cells were regarded as lower bounds and as underestimates. Because the CMV infection status of the donors was unknown, age-related changes in expanded clonotypes may potentially have been confounded. Compared with the aged group, the long-lived group had more naive CD4+ T cells, fewer expanded clones and increased TCR diversity, suggesting age selection. Observed TCR beta diversity per million T cells fell roughly linearly with age, and a significant reduction was already apparent by age around 40. Because profiling used bulk unsorted PBMCs, naive and antigen-experienced compartments could not be compared conclusively. A strong correlation was found between observed TCR beta diversity and the percentage of naive T cells measured by flow cytometry.

CDR3 length: 12 amino acids, cysteine to phenylalanine. The only DNA kept is the CDR3, 36 bases in frame from the first base. The germline V gene (reference sequence) sets CDR1 to MNHNY and CDR2 to SVGAGI. Systemically healthy Caucasian individuals from Russia, approximately 39 in total and aged roughly 6 to 95 years, were included as donors. Ten milliliters of peripheral blood were drawn from each donor into EDTA-treated Vacutainer tubes. Ficoll-Paque density-gradient centrifugation was used to isolate PBMCs, with at least 6.5 million per sample. Total RNA, at least 5 micrograms per sample, was extracted from PBMCs with Trizol reagent. Naive CD45RAhigh/CD27high T cell percentages were measured by flow cytometry on a PBMC aliquot from every donor. Library method: 5' RACE. Reads for this sample came from an Illumina HiSeq 2500. A second roughly 6 to 12 cycle PCR used a sample-barcoded 5' primer and a J-beta primer mix. Each TCR beta cDNA molecule received a unique molecular identifier from a template-switch 5' adaptor carrying 12 random nucleotides. Each sample yielded at least 3 million CDR3-containing paired-end reads. All of the RNA was converted into first-strand cDNA using the Mint cDNA synthesis kit, with a TRBC-specific oligonucleotide serving as the primer. Following uracil-DNA glycosylase treatment, a first 18-cycle PCR with universal primers M1SS and BC2_uni_R was performed on all cDNA. Per the original workflow: For normalization, 1 million high-quality reads, each with a distinct molecular identifier, were randomly selected from each sample. Reads sharing molecular identifiers were discarded rather than binned into consensus sequences. MiTCR, run with a Q25 quality threshold and the strictest error-elimination algorithm, handled CDR3 identification, clonotype clustering and error correction. Lower-bound total TCR beta diversity was estimated with a nonparametric unseen species model using Euler transformation. TCRdb cleaned the public reads at Q25 with fastp, built clones with MiXCR and kept in-frame beta chains. When rows share a CDR3 protein, they turn into one entry using the most common DNA and genes. These V and J calls are TCRdb output, not the study's own analysis. A total of hundreds of thousands of distinct CDR3 sequences appear in this sample, 56% of them only once. The ten top clones hold about a quarter of the sample.

For this clonotype: What this receptor recognizes is not known. The sample holds no much larger clone one base away, and base qualities are not on file.

Source material: blood. The V and J genes are TRBV6-6 and TRBJ2-5; the D segment could be TRBD2, given 6 matching bases. Matching the DNA end better, TRBJ2-7 makes the J call doubtful. This receptor was taken from a man aged 35-49 years in good health. The CDR3 loop reads CASSVGSNEQYF. Read as DNA, the sequence is TGTGCCAGCTCGGTCGGGAGTAACGAGCAGTACTTC.